Listed here are 9 T cell receptor beta chains from one sample, sequenced in a study of T-cell memory formation after mild COVID-19. TCRdb passed the 5' RACE reads through MiXCR, listing each CDR3 protein once. The sample has a few hundred thousand distinct CDR3 sequences, around 15% seen once. The specimen sequenced was PBMCs or a T cell subset sorted from them (not recorded which). The receptors stem from a man aged 18-30 years who had mild COVID-19 (a few samples of this study predate the infection). Cell type and time point are not known.

This chain connects TRBV28 to TRBJ2-5; 9 bases line up with TRBD2. This CDR3 region has 15 residues. Looked up from germline, CDR1 is MDHEN and CDR2 is SYDVKM. Trimming at V came to 8 bases and at J to 5 bases, leaving 12 bases not matched to a gene. The CDR3 DNA is TGTGCCAGCTGGGGTAGCGGGAGCCTTAGGGAGACCCAGTACTTC. It translates to CASWGSGSLRETQYF. The entire variable domain, with the rest obtained from reference TRBV28 and TRBJ2-5, is as follows: DVKVTQSSRYLVKRTGEKVFLECVQDMDHENMFWYRQDPGLGLRLIYFSYDVKMKEKGDIPEGYSVSREKKERFSLILESASTNQTSMYLCASWGSGSLRETQYFGPGTRLLVL.

This clonotype was seen more than once but under ten times. The V call is TRBV20-1, the J call TRBJ2-2, with 7 bases fitting TRBD1. Germline CDR1 and CDR2: DFQATT and SNEGSKA (reference sequence). V gave up 8 bases and J gave up 1 base; unmatched junction bases: 7. This CDR3 is 14 amino acids long. The CDR3 DNA reads TGCAGTTCAACCCGGGACAGGAACACCGGGGAGCTGTTTTTT. As protein: CSSTRDRNTGELFF.

The genes are TRBV6-5 and TRBJ1-2; weak D call: TRBD1 (6 bases). The CDR3 contains 13 residues. Between the trimmed V and J ends, which lost 0 bases and 6 bases, there was a span of 8 bases. Germline V gene lookup returns CDR1 MNHEY and CDR2 SVGAGI. The CDR3 sequence: CASSYSWDNGYTF. CDR3 in DNA: TGTGCCAGCAGTTACTCTTGGGACAATGGCTACACCTTC.

The chain employs TRBV9 and TRBJ2-1; 8 nucleotides match TRBD1. The V gene's germline CDR1 is SGDLS and CDR2 YYNGEE. This CDR3 region has 16 residues. V lost 3 bases to trimming and J lost 6 bases; unmatched junction nucleotides: 11. CDR3 sequence (DNA): TGTGCCAGCAGCGAGTACAGGGGGTCCGTTGGCAATGAGCAGTTCTTC. Encoded protein: CASSEYRGSVGNEQFF. The whole variable domain, filled in from reference TRBV9 and TRBJ2-1, reads DSGVTQTPKHLITATGQRVTLRCSPRSGDLSVYWYQQSLDQGLQFLIQYYNGEERAKGNILERFSAQQFPDLHSELNLSSLELGDSALYFCASSEYRGSVGNEQFFGPGTRLTVL.

This clonotype was seen a few times. The V and J genes are TRBV20-1 and TRBJ1-2; D is possibly TRBD1 (5 bases). This CDR3 has 13 amino acids. Germline assignment: CDR1 DFQATT and CDR2 SNEGSKA (reference sequence). V dropped 5 bases and J dropped 4 bases, with 14 bases sitting between them. CDR3 DNA sequence: TGCAGTGCTCTGACGACAGCTGGCTATGGCTACACCTTC. Translating it yields CSALTTAGYGYTF.

The J gene is TRBJ1-1, the V gene TRBV6-2 or TRBV6-3, with 7 bases identical to TRBD1. V was clipped by 2 bases and J by 11 bases; unmatched bases: 8. The CDR3 length is 13 residues. The germline CDR1 and CDR2 sequences are MNHEY and SVGEGT. CDR3 protein: CASSYRARGQAFF. CDR3 bases: TGTGCCAGCAGTTACCGGGCCAGGGGACAGGCTTTCTTT.

This clonotype was seen more than once but under ten times. J is TRBJ2-6 and V is TRBV28; D call uncertain. The CDR3 covers 16 residues. Germline CDR1 reads MDHEN; CDR2 reads SYDVKM. V lost 4 bases, J lost 3 bases, and 13 bases lay in between. This chain's CDR3 is CASSSFGESGANVLTF. In nucleotides, the CDR3 is TGTGCCAGCAGTTCTTTCGGCGAGAGTGGGGCCAACGTCCTGACTTTC.

The chain employs TRBV12-3 or TRBV12-4 and TRBJ1-1; TRBD1 aligns across 7 bases. The CDR3 contains 13 residues. Trimming at V came to 5 bases and at J to 5 bases, leaving 5 bases not matched to a gene. Written as DNA, the CDR3 is TGTGCCAGCAGTGATACAGGGGTGACTGAAGCTTTCTTT. Protein sequence: CASSDTGVTEAFF.

The J gene is TRBJ1-1, the V gene TRBV29-1; the D is unclear. This CDR3 region has 11 residues. Trimming stripped 7 bases from V and 5 bases from J, with 11 bases between. Germline V gene sequence: CDR1 SQVTM, CDR2 ANQGSEA. The CDR3 loop reads CSADVGTEAFF. Written as DNA, the CDR3 is TGCAGCGCCGACGTGGGGACTGAAGCTTTCTTT.